This TCR beta chain was recorded in a study of blood T cell repertoires in COVID-19. Across the whole study: T cells, B-cell-depleted T cells, or PBMCs provided the cDNA or gDNA that served as material.

In its sample, this clone was seen once. Only in-frame clones appear in the TCRdb table, and some are missing; sequencing was by immunoSEQ multiplex PCR. In the table there are about 300,000 clones, around 88% of which are singletons. The CDR3 consists of 16 residues. V shed 4 bases and J shed 4 bases, with 20 bases lying between them. Germline values: CDR1 SGHNT, CDR2 YYREEE (reference sequence). The chain joins TRBV5-4 to TRBJ2-5; the D gene is possibly TRBD1 (6 bases). The sequenced material came from peripheral blood. The source of this sequence is a woman under 40 who had recovered from COVID-19. The DNA of the CDR3 is TGTGCCAGCAGCCGTGCGCAGGGGATCTCGAGAGAGACCCAGTACTTC. Protein: CASSRAQGISRETQYF.